A single sample is the source of the 17 T cell receptor beta chains below, sequenced in a study of cytomegalovirus exposure and HLA in healthy donors. Primers included in the PCR were 60 Vbeta and 13 Jbeta primers. The repertoire was sequenced with immunoSEQ multiplex PCR; TCRdb's copy has only in-frame clones and lacks some. Of 95,000 to 150,000 clones in the sample, around three quarters were seen once. Sequenced sample: PBMCs. The receptors were gathered from a woman aged 40-49 years in good health and CMV-seronegative.

In this sample, this clone turned up a few times. This chain's CDR3 is CASSYSGQQIPDTQYF. As DNA, the CDR3 is TGTGCCAGCAGTTACTCGGGACAACAAATCCCAGATACGCAGTATTTT. The gene calls are TRBV6-5 and TRBJ2-3, with D maybe TRBD1 (6 bases). Germline CDR1 and CDR2: MNHEY and SVGAGI. The CDR3 contains 16 residues. V gave up 0 bases and J gave up 4 bases, with 14 bases separating them.

The genes are TRBV27 and TRBJ1-1, with no clear D. The germline V gene has CDR1 MNHEY and CDR2 SMNVEV (reference sequence). The CDR3 extends over 14 amino acids. V was cut by 4 bases and J by 11 bases, with 20 bases left in between. CDR3 protein: CASSSIREGGSAFF. The CDR3 coding sequence is TGTGCCAGCAGTTCCATTAGGGAGGGAGGGAGCGCTTTCTTT.

The chain links TRBV29-1 to TRBJ1-1; the match to TRBD1 covers 7 bases. V lost 7 bases to trimming and J lost 1 base; unmatched junction nucleotides: 9. CDR3 length: 14 residues. Per germline, CDR1 SQVTM and CDR2 ANQGSEA. Here the CDR3 reads CSAPVPGGNTEAFF. The CDR3 bases are TGCAGCGCCCCAGTGCCAGGGGGGAACACTGAAGCTTTCTTT.

This clone has just a few counts. The chain links TRBV9 to TRBJ2-3; 7 bases line up with TRBD1. The CDR3 totals 16 residues. The V segment lost 4 bases and the J segment 0 bases; nucleotides outside the gene matches: 8. Germline CDR1 reads SGDLS; CDR2 reads YYNGEE. Here the CDR3 DNA reads TGTGCCAGCAGCCCCCGGGACAGCTATAGCACAGATACGCAGTATTTT. Amino acids: CASSPRDSYSTDTQYF.

This clone was recorded only once. The chain employs TRBV28 and TRBJ2-4, with D maybe TRBD1 (6 bases). The CDR3 covers 15 residues. From germline, CDR1 is MDHEN and CDR2 SYDVKM. With 8 bases removed from V and 0 bases from J, the gap between germline ends came to 14 bases. The CDR3 loop is CASGDMFLAKNIQYF. In DNA form, the CDR3 reads TGTGCCAGCGGGGACATGTTTCTAGCCAAAAACATTCAGTACTTC.

On this clone: The junction departs from the called germline gene at one end, perhaps through a read error. The rearrangement joins TRBV7-9 to TRBJ2-7; 11 nucleotides line up with TRBD2. This CDR3 region has 15 residues. CDR1 is SEHNR and CDR2 is FQNEAQ in the germline V gene (reference sequence). CDR3 bases: TGTTCCAGCAGCTCAACTAGCGGGAGCTCCTACGAGCAGTACTTC. Residues: CSSSSTSGSSYEQYF.

The chain combines TRBV5-4 with TRBJ2-7, with 8 bases fitting TRBD2. After removal of 4 bases from V and 2 bases from J, the junction contained 5 bases not matched to a gene. CDR1 is SGHNT, CDR2 YYREEE, per germline (reference sequence). The CDR3 spans 14 residues. CDR3: CASSAGRGTYEQYF. CDR3 coding DNA: TGTGCCAGCAGCGCCGGGAGGGGCACCTACGAGCAGTACTTC.

The chain joins TRBV7-2 to TRBJ2-7; TRBD1 matches 9 bases. Trimming at V came to 5 bases and at J to 2 bases, leaving 10 bases not matched to a gene. Looked up from germline, CDR1 is SGHTA and CDR2 is FQGNSA. CDR3 size: 16 residues. The CDR3 sequence is CASSLQGQGFPYEQYF. The CDR3 nucleotides are TGTGCCAGCAGCCTGCAGGGACAGGGATTTCCCTACGAGCAGTACTTC.

The rearrangement links TRBV5-1 to TRBJ2-3, with D maybe TRBD2 (5 bases). Trimming cost V 8 bases and J 2 bases, with 18 bases left between them. The CDR3 covers 15 residues. Germline V gene sequence: CDR1 SGHRS, CDR2 YFSETQ. The CDR3 sequence is CASTMSSGITDTQYF. As DNA, the CDR3 is TGCGCCAGTACGATGAGCTCGGGGATCACAGATACGCAGTATTTT.

This chain links TRBV6-5 with TRBJ2-7; 9 nucleotides match TRBD1. V lost 5 bases to trimming and J lost 3 bases; unmatched junction nucleotides: 5. This CDR3 has 14 amino acids. Germline V CDR1 and CDR2: MNHEY, SVGAGI. CDR3 DNA: TGTGCCAGCAGTCCAATGACAGGGGGCTACGAGCAGTACTTC. Encoded protein: CASSPMTGGYEQYF.

The rearrangement joins TRBV5-1 to TRBJ2-4; 9 bases align to TRBD2. The junction had 17 bases not matched to a gene; V was cut back by 7 bases and J by 0 bases. CDR3 length equals 19 residues. CDR1 and CDR2 (germline): SGHRS, YFSETQ. The CDR3 DNA sequence: TGCGCCAGCGCCCCGGCGGCTAGCGGGATGCTCTTAGCCAAAAACATTCAGTACTTC. This translates into CASAPAASGMLLAKNIQYF.

The rearrangement joins TRBV5-4 to TRBJ1-1; 8 bases align to TRBD1. Germline values: CDR1 SGHNT, CDR2 YYREEE (reference sequence). Trimming removed 2 bases from V and 0 bases from J; junction bases left unmatched: 3. The CDR3 contains 15 residues. CDR3 nucleotide sequence: TGTGCCAGCAGCTTCGCGGGACAGGTGAACACTGAAGCTTTCTTT. Protein: CASSFAGQVNTEAFF.

The chain couples TRBV7-9 to TRBJ1-1; 9 bases match TRBD1. This CDR3 region has 15 residues. In germline, CDR1 is SEHNR, CDR2 FQNEAQ (reference sequence). The J segment lost 0 bases and the V segment lost 5 bases, leaving 4 bases of the junction unmatched. The CDR3 protein is CASSRTGGLNTEAFF. The CDR3 DNA reads TGTGCCAGCAGCCGAACAGGGGGCCTGAACACTGAAGCTTTCTTT.

The chain's CDR3 is CASSYGGNTEAFF. The CDR3 DNA sequence: TGTGCCAGCAGCTACGGAGGGAACACTGAAGCTTTCTTT. This chain connects TRBV5-4 to TRBJ1-1; D gene unclear. CDR1 is SGHNT, CDR2 YYREEE, per germline (reference sequence). The CDR3 contains 13 residues. The V and J ends lost 3 bases and 1 base respectively, with 7 bases between them.

Concerning this clone itself: The junction departs from the called germline gene at one end, perhaps through a read error. The V and J genes are TRBV7-9 and TRBJ1-3; maybe TRBD1 (5 bases). There are 17 residues in the CDR3. The germline V gene encodes CDR1 SEHNR and CDR2 FQNEAQ (reference sequence). CDR3 loop: CSSSLRSQGLRGNTIYF. The CDR3 DNA reads TGTTCCAGCAGCTTAAGATCGCAGGGACTTCGGGGAAACACCATATATTTT.

This clone was counted only a few times. The CDR3 DNA follows: TGTGCCAGTTCCTCCCTGGGGGGGGAGAGGTATGGCTACACCTTC. It is translated as CASSSLGGERYGYTF. The chain has TRBV19 and TRBJ1-2; D is possibly TRBD1 (5 bases). CDR3 size: 15 residues. V shed 8 bases and J shed 5 bases, with 21 bases lying between them. Germline V CDR1 and CDR2: LNHDA, SQIVND (reference sequence).

This chain links TRBV13 with TRBJ1-2, with TRBD1 matching over 9 bases. This CDR3 has 12 amino acids. After removal of 4 bases from V and 8 bases from J, the junction contained 2 bases not matched to a gene. The germline V gene has CDR1 PRHDT and CDR2 FYEKMQ (reference sequence). This chain's CDR3 is CASSSGTGGYTF. CDR3 coding DNA: TGTGCCAGCAGCTCCGGGACAGGGGGCTACACCTTC.